This TCR beta chain was recorded in a study of a mutant IDH1 vaccine in newly diagnosed glioma. The wider study: Patients had received radiotherapy, temozolomide, or both previously, most receiving both.

Assay used: immunoSEQ multiplex PCR; TCRdb lists only in-frame clones, some missing. The profile shows about 32,000 clones, roughly four fifths of them singletons. Study findings and constraints: The vaccine induced immune responses, and these occurred in more than 80% of patients.

This clone came up once. Its specificity is not known. Trimming removed 3 bases at V and 2 bases at J, with 17 bases between. Germline values: CDR1 MGHRA, CDR2 YSYEKL. This CDR3 is 16 amino acids long. Specified time point: week 35, safety follow-up. Vaccine doses each comprised 300 ug of mutant IDH1 20-mer peptide, with topical imiquimod. This chain joins TRBV4-1 and TRBJ2-7, with D perhaps TRBD1 (6 bases). The sequencing here drew on PBMCs, taken from a glioma patient whose treatment included an IDH1 peptide vaccine. This TCR came from a woman between 18 and 30 years old with glioma. The CDR3 sequence: CASSQEYPGTTYEQYF. The CDR3 DNA reads TGCGCCAGCAGCCAGGAGTACCCCGGGACAACCTACGAGCAGTACTTC.